The present TCR beta chain was sequenced within a study of radiation and T cells in renal cell carcinoma. This clone was seen only a few times. Its antigen is as yet unknown. The CDR3 length is 15 residues. Trimming shortened V by 3 bases and J by 1 base, and 12 bases separated the two germline ends. Germline CDR1 MNHNS, CDR2 SASEGT. This sample's time point: blood 4 weeks post-SBRT, at nephrectomy. Specified treatment: 15 Gy SBRT to primary tumor, nephrectomy 4 weeks later. Nephrectomy followed 15 Gy stereotactic body radiation by 4 weeks. Profiling relied on immunoSEQ multiplex PCR, and the TCRdb table lists in-frame clones only, not all of them. The data hold 50,000 to 65,000 clones, with roughly 80% observed a single time. Study results and limitations: No pretreatment tumor biopsies were available for baseline clonotypes. Top tumor clonotypes rose in blood 2 weeks post-radiation, then contracted.

The genes are TRBV6-1 and TRBJ1-1; D gene uncertain. The sample here was blood, taken from a patient whose treatment included radiotherapy and nephrectomy. The sequence derives from a man aged 55 to 70 with renal cell carcinoma. CDR3 sequence reads: CASSDLFGRNTEAFF. The CDR3 DNA sequence: TGTGCCAGCAGTGACTTGTTCGGACGGAACACTGAAGCTTTCTTT.